These T cell receptor beta chains were read from a single sample in a study of monozygotic twins with inflammatory bowel disease. TCRdb derives one entry per CDR3 protein from the 5' RACE reads, leaving out DNA. In total, the table holds 150,000 to 200,000 distinct CDR3 sequences. The specimen was blood. The receptors here all came from a human donor with ulcerative colitis or Crohn's disease, or a healthy co-twin of an affected twin (not recorded which). The CDR3 runs from the conserved cysteine through the conserved F or W.

>TRBV12-3/TRBV12-4|TRBJ1-1
CASSFVGQGTPFF
>TRBV12-5|TRBJ2-2
CASGPYGQGLGRQHGELFF
>TRBV6-5|TRBJ2-7
CASSYSNSVKWAYEQYF
>TRBV5-1|TRBJ2-1
CASRVGGGEHNEQFF
>TRBV12-3/TRBV12-4|TRBJ1-5
CASSLAQRLSQHF
>TRBV4-3|TRBJ2-3
CASSQDTGETDTQYF
>TRBV28|TRBJ2-2
CASTIGGSNTGELFF
>TRBV27|TRBJ2-1
CASSRGGYGDEQFF
>TRBV20-1|TRBJ2-7
CSARGEGLTYEQYF
>TRBV4-1|TRBJ2-1
CASSPTGRGSYNEQFF
>TRBV18|TRBJ2-4
CASSPTAGRNIQYF
>TRBV7-2|TRBJ2-3
CASSLGLRRWDTQYF
>TRBV20-1|TRBJ2-7
CSAVPLGLLFYEQYF
>TRBV5-4|TRBJ2-1
CASSPRGRAGTRKFF
>TRBV5-5|TRBJ2-7
CASSLTGTRSYEQYF
>TRBV12-3/TRBV12-4|TRBJ2-3
CASSLFGTPNLDF
>TRBV20-1|TRBJ2-1
CSARTWTGSNEQFF
>TRBV7-9|TRBJ1-2
CASSFSPPGGYTF
>TRBV12-3/TRBV12-4|TRBJ1-5
CASSLFSGNSNQPQHF
>TRBV7-2|TRBJ2-3
CASSLPRGHDTQYF
>TRBV5-1|TRBJ1-4
CASSLQGLEKLFF
>TRBV7-9|TRBJ1-1
CASRPKDRLNTEAFF
>TRBV5-1|TRBJ2-2
CASSNESPGRNTGELFF
>TRBV7-2|TRBJ2-7
CASSLAQVLDYEQYF
>TRBV25-1|TRBJ2-5
CASSDYRGSGTQYF
>TRBV3-1|TRBJ2-1
CASSLRSRGRSSYNEQFF
>TRBV4-2|TRBJ2-5
CASSQVQTGGYQETQYF
>TRBV5-1|TRBJ2-7
CASTLTGDYEQYF
>TRBV3-1|TRBJ2-5
CASSQDSIGLAEGETQYF
>TRBV19|TRBJ1-5
CASSIFQPQHF